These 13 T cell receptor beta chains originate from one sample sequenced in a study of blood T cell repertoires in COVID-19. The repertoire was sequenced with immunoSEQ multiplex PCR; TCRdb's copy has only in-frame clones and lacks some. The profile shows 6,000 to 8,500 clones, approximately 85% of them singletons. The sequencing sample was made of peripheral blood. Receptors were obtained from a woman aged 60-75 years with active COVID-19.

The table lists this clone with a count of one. As DNA, the CDR3 is TGCGCCAGCAGCCAAGAATCAGGGCATCAGTTTGAAAAACTGTTTTTT. This translates into CASSQESGHQFEKLFF. The chain uses TRBV4-3 and TRBJ1-4; perhaps TRBD1 as D (5 bases). Per germline, CDR1 LGHNA and CDR2 YSLEER. The CDR3 extends over 16 amino acids. Trimming removed 0 bases at V and 7 bases at J, with 15 bases between.

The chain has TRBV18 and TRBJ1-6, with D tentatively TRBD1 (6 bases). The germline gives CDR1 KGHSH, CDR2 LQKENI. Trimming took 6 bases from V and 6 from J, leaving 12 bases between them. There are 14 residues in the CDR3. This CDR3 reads CASSLSDSNSPLHF. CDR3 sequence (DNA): TGTGCCAGCTCGTTATCGGACAGTAATTCACCCCTCCACTTT.

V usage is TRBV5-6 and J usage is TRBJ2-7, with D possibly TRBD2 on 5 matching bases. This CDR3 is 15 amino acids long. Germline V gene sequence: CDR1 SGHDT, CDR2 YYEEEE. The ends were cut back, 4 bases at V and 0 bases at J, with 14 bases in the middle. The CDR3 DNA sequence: TGTGCCAGCAGCCGGGGAGCGAGACACTCCTACGAGCAGTACTTC. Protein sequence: CASSRGARHSYEQYF. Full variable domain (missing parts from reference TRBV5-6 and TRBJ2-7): DAGVTQSPTHLIKTRGQQVTLRCSPKSGHDTVSWYQQALGQGPQFIFQYYEEEERQRGNFPDRFSGHQFPNYSSELNVNALLLGDSALYLCASSRGARHSYEQYFGPGTRLTVT.

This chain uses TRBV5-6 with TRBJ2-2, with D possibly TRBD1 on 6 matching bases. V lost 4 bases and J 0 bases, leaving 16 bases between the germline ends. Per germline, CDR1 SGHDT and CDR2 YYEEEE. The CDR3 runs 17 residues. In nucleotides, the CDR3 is TGTGCCAGCAGCCTTAGGGTGGGGGCCGCGAACACCGGGGAGCTGTTTTTT. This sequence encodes CASSLRVGAANTGELFF.

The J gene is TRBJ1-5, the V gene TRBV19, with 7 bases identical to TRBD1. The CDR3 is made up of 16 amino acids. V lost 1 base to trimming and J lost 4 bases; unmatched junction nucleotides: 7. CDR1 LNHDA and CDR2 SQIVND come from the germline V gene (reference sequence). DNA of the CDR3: TGTGCCAGTAGTATAGGGTATGACAGGGTTAATCAGCCCCAGCATTTT. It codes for CASSIGYDRVNQPQHF.

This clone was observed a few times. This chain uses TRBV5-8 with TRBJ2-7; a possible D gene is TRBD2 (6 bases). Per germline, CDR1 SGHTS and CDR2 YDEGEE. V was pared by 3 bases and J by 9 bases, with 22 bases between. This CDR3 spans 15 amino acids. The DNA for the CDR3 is TGTGCCAGCAGCTCCTTACAGGCGGAGGCGGGAAGGCAGTACTTC. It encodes CASSSLQAEAGRQYF. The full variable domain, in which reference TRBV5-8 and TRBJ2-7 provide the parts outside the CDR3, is EAGVTQSPTHLIKTRGQQATLRCSPISGHTSVYWYQQALGLGLQFLLWYDEGEERNRGNFPPRFSGRQFPNYSSELNVNALELEDSALYLCASSSLQAEAGRQYFGPGTRLTVT.

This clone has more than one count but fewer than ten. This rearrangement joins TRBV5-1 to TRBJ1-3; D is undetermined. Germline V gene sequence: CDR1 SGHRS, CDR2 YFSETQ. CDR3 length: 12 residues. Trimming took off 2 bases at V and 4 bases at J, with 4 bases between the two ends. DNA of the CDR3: TGCGCCAGCAGCTTTAAAGGAAACACCATATATTTT. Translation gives CASSFKGNTIYF. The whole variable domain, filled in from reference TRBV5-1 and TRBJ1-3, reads KAGVTQTPRYLIKTRGQQVTLSCSPISGHRSVSWYQQTPGQGLQFLFEYFSETQRNKGNFPGRFSGRQFSNSRSEMNVSTLELGDSALYLCASSFKGNTIYFGEGSWLTVV.

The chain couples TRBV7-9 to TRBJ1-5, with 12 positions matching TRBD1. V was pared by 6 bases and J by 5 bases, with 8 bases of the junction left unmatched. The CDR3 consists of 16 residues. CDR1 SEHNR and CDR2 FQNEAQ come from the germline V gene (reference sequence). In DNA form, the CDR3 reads TGTGCCAGCAGTCGACCGGGACAGGGGGCGGATCAGCCCCAGCATTTT. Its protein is CASSRPGQGADQPQHF.

In DNA, the CDR3 is TGTGCCAGCAGCTTGGGGAGCTCCTATAATTCACCCCTCCACTTT. Its protein is CASSLGSSYNSPLHF. The chain joins TRBV13 to TRBJ1-6; D remains unclear. This CDR3 has 15 amino acids. Germline CDR1 reads PRHDT; CDR2 reads FYEKMQ (reference sequence). V gave up 3 bases and J gave up 0 bases, with 6 bases separating them.

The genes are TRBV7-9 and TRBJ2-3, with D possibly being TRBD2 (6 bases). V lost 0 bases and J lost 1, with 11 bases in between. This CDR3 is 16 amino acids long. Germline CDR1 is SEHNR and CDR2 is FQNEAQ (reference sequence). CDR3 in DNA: TGTGCCAGCAGCTTAGCGCAAGCGGGTGGCACAGATACGCAGTATTTT. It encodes CASSLAQAGGTDTQYF. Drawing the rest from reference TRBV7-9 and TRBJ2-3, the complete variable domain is DTGVSQNPRHKITKRGQNVTFRCDPISEHNRLYWYRQTLGQGPEFLTYFQNEAQLEKSRLLSDRFSAERPKGSFSTLEIQRTEQGDSAMYLCASSLAQAGGTDTQYFGPGTRLTVL.

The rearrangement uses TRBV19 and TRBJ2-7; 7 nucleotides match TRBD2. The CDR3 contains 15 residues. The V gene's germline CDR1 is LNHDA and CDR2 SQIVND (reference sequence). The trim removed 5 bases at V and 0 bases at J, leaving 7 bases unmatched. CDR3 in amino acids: CASSLRWGGSYEQYF. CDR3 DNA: TGTGCCAGTAGTCTCAGGTGGGGGGGCTCCTACGAGCAGTACTTC. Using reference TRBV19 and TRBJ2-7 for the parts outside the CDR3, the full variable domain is DGGITQSPKYLFRKEGQNVTLSCEQNLNHDAMYWYRQDPGQGLRLIYYSQIVNDFQKGDIAEGYSVSREKKESFPLTVTSAQKNPTAFYLCASSLRWGGSYEQYFGPGTRLTVT.

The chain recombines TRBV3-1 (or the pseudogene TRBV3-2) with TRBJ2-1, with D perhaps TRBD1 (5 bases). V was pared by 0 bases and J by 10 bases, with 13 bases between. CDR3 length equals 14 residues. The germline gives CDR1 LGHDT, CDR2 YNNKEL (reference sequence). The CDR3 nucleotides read TGTGCCAGCAGCCAAGATCTAGGGGCCAGAGAGCAGTTCTTC. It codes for CASSQDLGAREQFF.

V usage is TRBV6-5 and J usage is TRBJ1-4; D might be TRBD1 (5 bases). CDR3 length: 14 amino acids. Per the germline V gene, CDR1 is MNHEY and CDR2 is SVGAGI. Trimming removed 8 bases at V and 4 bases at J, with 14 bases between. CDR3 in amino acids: CASRGLTINEKLFF. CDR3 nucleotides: TGTGCCAGCCGGGGACTGACGATTAATGAAAAACTGTTTTTT.